This T cell receptor (beta chain) was retrieved from a study of identical twins. MiXCR, applied by TCRdb to the 5' RACE reads, yields one record per CDR3 protein. The table shows hundreds of thousands of distinct CDR3 sequences, with about 20% occurring only once. This clonotype was counted only a few times. Trimming cost V 1 base and J 3 bases; bases outside gene matches: 5. Germline-derived CDR1 and CDR2 are DFQATT and SNEGSKA (reference sequence). The CDR3 sequence is 14 residues long. This same sample was also part of a study on T cells expressing NK-cell markers. That report notes: From sorted CD3+CD56+NKG2C+, CD3+CD56+NKG2C- and CD3+CD56-NKG2C+ T cells came the TCR beta repertoires. Whether the expanded NKG2C+ T cell clones recognized HCMV remained unclear.

The material sequenced was PBMCs. The TCR was taken from a young woman in good health. The J gene is TRBJ2-7, the V gene TRBV20-1; 8 nucleotides match TRBD1. The CDR3 is CSARGTGNHYEQYF. CDR3 sequence (DNA): TGCAGTGCTAGAGGGACAGGGAACCACTACGAGCAGTACTTC.